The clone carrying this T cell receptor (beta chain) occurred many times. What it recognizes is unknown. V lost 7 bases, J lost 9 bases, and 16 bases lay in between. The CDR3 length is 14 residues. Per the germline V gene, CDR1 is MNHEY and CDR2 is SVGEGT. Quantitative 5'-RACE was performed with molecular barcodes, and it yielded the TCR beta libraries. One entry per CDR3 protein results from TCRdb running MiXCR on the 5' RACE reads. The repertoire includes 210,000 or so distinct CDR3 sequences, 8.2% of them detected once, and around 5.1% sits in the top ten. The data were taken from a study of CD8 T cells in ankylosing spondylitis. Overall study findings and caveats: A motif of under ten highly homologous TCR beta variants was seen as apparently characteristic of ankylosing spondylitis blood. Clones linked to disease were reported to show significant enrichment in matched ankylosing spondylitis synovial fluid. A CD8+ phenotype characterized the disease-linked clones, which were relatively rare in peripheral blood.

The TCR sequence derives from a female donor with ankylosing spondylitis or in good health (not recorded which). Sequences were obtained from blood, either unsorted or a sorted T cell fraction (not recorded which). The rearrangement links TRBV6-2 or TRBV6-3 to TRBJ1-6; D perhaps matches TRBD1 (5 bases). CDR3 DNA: TGTGCCAGCACTATCCGCAGGGATGGTTCACCCCTCCACTTT. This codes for CASTIRRDGSPLHF.